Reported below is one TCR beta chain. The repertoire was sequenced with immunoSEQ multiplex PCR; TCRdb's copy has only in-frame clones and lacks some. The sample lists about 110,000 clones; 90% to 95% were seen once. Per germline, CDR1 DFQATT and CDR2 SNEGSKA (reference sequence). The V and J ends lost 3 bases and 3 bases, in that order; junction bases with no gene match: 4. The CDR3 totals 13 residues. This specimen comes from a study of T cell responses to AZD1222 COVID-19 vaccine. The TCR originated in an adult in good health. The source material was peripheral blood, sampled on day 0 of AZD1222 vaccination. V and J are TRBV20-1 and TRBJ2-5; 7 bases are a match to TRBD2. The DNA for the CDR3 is TGCAGTGCTAGTGGGGGGAGGGAAGAGACCCAGTACTTC. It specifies CSASGGREETQYF.